The entry that follows covers one TCR beta chain sequence. Its target is not known. The source of the sample is a study of B cell selection in AIRE deficiency. Broader study findings: Shared Treg sequences were biased toward short CDR3s with few non-templated nucleotide insertions. Tconv and Treg cells from AIRE-deficient patients resembled healthy donors in TCRBV usage, CDR3 length and diversity. Patient Tconv cells held roughly a third of Treg sequences shared by healthy donors.

The CDR3 is 14 residues long. Trimming at V came to 6 bases and at J to 0 bases, leaving 5 bases not matched to a gene. The germline V gene has CDR1 ENHRY and CDR2 SYGVKD. As processed by the authors: Treg pools: 50,000 to 65,000 distinct patient, under 100,000 donor TCRbeta sequences. Using immunoSEQ multiplex PCR, the repertoire was profiled, and TCRdb retains in-frame clones only, with some absent. The D gene and trimming were derived from the DNA, and the V and J assignments and clone size from that table. The sample has about 26,000 clones; 92% are singletons. Regulatory T cells were sorted as CD4+CD25hiCD127low/negative cells.

The sequencing input was CD4+CD25+ Tregs sorted from PBMCs. The gene calls are TRBV10-3 and TRBJ2-7; 7 positions agree with TRBD2. The TCR originated in a human donor in good health. The CDR3 spells CAIRGSGGSYEQYF. Here the CDR3 DNA reads TGTGCCATCAGGGGTTCGGGGGGCTCCTACGAGCAGTACTTC.